These 15 T cell receptor beta chains share one sample of origin, sequenced in a study of blood T cells in healthy people across ages. Sample-barcoded 5' priming and a J-beta primer mix drove a second PCR of roughly 7 to 11 cycles. From the 5' RACE reads, TCRdb called clonotypes with MiXCR, one entry per CDR3 protein. The sample carries 1.5 million to 2 million distinct CDR3 sequences, around half recorded once. The sequencing input was blood. Source of these receptors: a woman in her thirties or forties in good health.

The chain employs TRBV4-3 and TRBJ2-6, with D hard to call. Deletions cut 0 bases from V and 0 bases from J, with 6 bases between. Germline V gives CDR1 LGHNA, CDR2 YSLEER. The CDR3 has 16 residues. For the CDR3, the DNA is TGCGCCAGCAGCCAAGATTGGCTCTCTGGGGCCAACGTCCTGACTTTC. Encoded protein: CASSQDWLSGANVLTF.

The rearrangement joins TRBV12-3 or TRBV12-4 to TRBJ2-7; D possibly corresponds to TRBD1 (5 bases). The V and J ends lost 0 bases and 2 bases respectively, with 11 bases between them. The CDR3 has 15 amino acids. The CDR3 spells CASSLAGALPYEQYF. The CDR3 coding sequence is TGTGCCAGCAGTTTAGCAGGGGCCCTACCCTACGAGCAGTACTTC.

This clonotype was seen a handful of times. J is TRBJ2-1 and V is TRBV10-3, with TRBD2 identical over 12 bases. The germline V gene has CDR1 ENHRY and CDR2 SYGVKD. This CDR3 comprises 14 residues. Trimming took 7 bases from V and 7 from J; bases not matched to a gene: 5. The CDR3: CAITRGLAGNEQFF. The CDR3 coding sequence is TGTGCCATCACCCGAGGACTAGCGGGGAATGAGCAGTTCTTC.

This clonotype was detected once. A much more abundant neighbour one base away suggests this may be a read error. The chain employs TRBV6-2 or TRBV6-3 and TRBJ2-1; a weak D match, TRBD1 (5 bases). Germline-derived CDR1 and CDR2 are MNHEY and SVGEGT. The germline V and J ends were trimmed by 6 bases and 6 bases, with 12 bases remaining between them. The CDR3 length is 13 residues. CDR3 nucleotide sequence: TGTGCCAGCAGGACAGTTCTGTCCAATGAGCAGTTCTTC. Amino acid sequence: CASRTVLSNEQFF.

The chain combines TRBV20-1 with TRBJ1-2; the D is unclear. The V end was cut by 5 bases, the J end by 4 bases, with 17 bases between. Germline lookup yields CDR1 DFQATT and CDR2 SNEGSKA (reference sequence). This CDR3 spans 14 amino acids. CDR3 sequence: CSAPPEADTYGYTF. The CDR3, as DNA: TGCAGTGCTCCCCCGGAGGCGGATACCTATGGCTACACCTTC.

The CDR3 loop is CSVRDRGRQETQYF. In DNA form, the CDR3 reads TGCAGCGTGAGGGACAGGGGGCGCCAAGAGACCCAGTACTTC. This chain links TRBV29-1 with TRBJ2-5; TRBD1 matches 12 bases. The length of the CDR3 is 14 residues. CDR1 and CDR2 (germline): SQVTM, ANQGSEA. The V and J ends lost 6 bases and 1 base, in that order; junction bases with no gene match: 3.

The chain is built from TRBV28 and TRBJ1-5, with D uncertain. Germline V gene sequence: CDR1 MDHEN, CDR2 SYDVKM. Trimming cost V 3 bases and J 0 bases, with 12 bases left between them. This CDR3 spans 16 amino acids. The chain's CDR3 is CASSFGPRSSNQPQHF. The CDR3 region has the DNA TGTGCCAGCAGTTTTGGACCCCGAAGTAGCAATCAGCCCCAGCATTTT.

About this clonotype itself: At one boundary the junction diverges from the germline segment, which might be a read error. The gene calls are TRBV7-6 and TRBJ2-5; no firm D call. The CDR3 sequence is 17 residues long. Germline V gene lookup returns CDR1 SGHVS and CDR2 FNYEAQ. The CDR3 DNA follows: TGTGCCGGCAGCTTAAATTCGGGCTCGGCAGTTCAAGAGACCCAGTACTTC. Protein sequence: CAGSLNSGSAVQETQYF.

This clonotype was seen a handful of times. The chain links TRBV5-6 to TRBJ2-3; 8 nucleotides align to TRBD2. The germline V gene has CDR1 SGHDT and CDR2 YYEEEE. The CDR3 covers 16 residues. Unmatched junction bases numbered 9, after V lost 1 base and J lost 5 bases. CDR3: CASSLFGGGLGDTQYF. CDR3 nucleotides: TGTGCCAGCAGCTTGTTCGGGGGGGGCCTTGGAGATACGCAGTATTTT.

V gene TRBV28 combines with J gene TRBJ1-6; D possibly corresponds to TRBD1 (5 bases). This CDR3 is 17 amino acids long. V was pared by 4 bases and J by 9 bases, with 22 bases between. Germline loops: CDR1 MDHEN, CDR2 SYDVKM. The CDR3 coding sequence is TGTGCCAGCAGTTCTACAGGCCTGGGGTACCTGAGTTCACCCCTCCACTTT. It translates to CASSSTGLGYLSSPLHF.

This clonotype was detected only a few times. The chain joins TRBV6-1 to TRBJ2-3; perhaps D is TRBD1 or TRBD2 (5 bases each). The CDR3 length is 15 residues. Per the germline V gene, CDR1 is MNHNS and CDR2 is SASEGT. The V gene lost 6 bases and the J gene lost 1 base, with 14 bases spanning the gap. The CDR3, as DNA: TGTGCCAGCAGGACGCAGGGTAGCGGCACAGATACGCAGTATTTT. Encoded protein: CASRTQGSGTDTQYF.

V gene TRBV20-1 combines with J gene TRBJ2-5; no definite D call. This CDR3 is 14 amino acids long. CDR1 is DFQATT and CDR2 is SNEGSKA in the germline V gene (reference sequence). Trimming pared 3 bases from V and 11 bases from J, leaving 22 bases between. The CDR3 sequence is CSARPPMSDNEQYF. The DNA of the CDR3 is TGCAGTGCTAGGCCCCCGATGAGCGACAATGAGCAGTACTTC.

This chain links TRBV23-1 with TRBJ1-5; 8 bases map to TRBD1. TRBV23-1 is filed as an ORF, its function uncertain. The CDR3 is made up of 17 amino acids. V lost 4 bases to trimming and J lost 10 bases; unmatched junction nucleotides: 18. The CDR3 region is CASSPYVRGPGYCPQHF. The CDR3 region has the DNA TGCGCCAGCAGTCCCTACGTCAGGGGGCCGGGATACTGTCCCCAGCATTTT.

The V gene is TRBV27, the J gene TRBJ2-7, with a weak D call TRBD1 (6 bases). CDR1 MNHEY and CDR2 SMNVEV come from the germline V gene (reference sequence). Trimming left V 4 bases short and J 2 bases short, with 12 bases between. This CDR3 contains 14 residues. CDR3 protein: CASSSPDRPYEQYF. The DNA of the CDR3 is TGTGCCAGCAGTTCTCCGGACAGACCCTACGAGCAGTACTTC.

The rearrangement uses TRBV27 and TRBJ2-3; 7 bases are shared with TRBD2. The CDR3 is made up of 15 amino acids. Germline CDR1 and CDR2: MNHEY and SMNVEV (reference sequence). V was clipped by 3 bases and J by 14 bases; unmatched bases: 17. The CDR3 coding sequence is TGTGCCAGCAGTTTTCATGGCGGAGCGGGGAAACATCGGTATTTT. Protein product: CASSFHGGAGKHRYF.